Following are 19 T cell receptor beta chains from one sample sequenced in a study of post-analysis software for immune sequencing data. cDNA libraries of TCR beta carried unique molecular identifiers. TCRdb analysed the PCR reads with MiXCR anew, one entry per CDR3 protein. The sample yields about 760,000 distinct CDR3 sequences, 25% to 30% seen once. Antigen specificity for these receptors is unknown. Study results and caveats: Relative to controls, patients had five TRBV segments at higher frequency, with TRBV5-6, TRBV5-1 and TRBV20-1 among these.

Sequenced input: blood. Receptors were obtained from a girl aged 10 to 17 with multiple sclerosis.

The chain employs TRBV7-9 and TRBJ2-1; D ambiguous. CDR1 SEHNR and CDR2 FQNEAQ come from the germline V gene (reference sequence). Trimming took 5 bases from V and 8 from J, leaving 10 bases between them. CDR3 length: 12 residues. CDR3 nucleotides: TGTGCCAGCAGCGTCAATCGCGATGAGCAGTTCTTC. It yields the protein CASSVNRDEQFF.

The chain combines TRBV20-1 with TRBJ2-3; D call uncertain. Germline loops: CDR1 DFQATT, CDR2 SNEGSKA (reference sequence). The CDR3 sequence is 15 residues long. Trimming took 0 bases from V and 2 from J, leaving 12 bases between them. The CDR3 region is CSARDLLSYTDTQYF. Here the CDR3 DNA reads TGCAGTGCTAGAGATCTGCTCTCGTACACAGATACGCAGTATTTT.

This clonotype came up a few times. The rearrangement uses TRBV12-3 or TRBV12-4 and TRBJ2-7; no clear D. The CDR3 is 13 residues long. V shed 3 bases and J shed 3 bases, with 9 bases lying between them. The CDR3 spells CASSLGSFYEQYF. As DNA, the CDR3 is TGTGCCAGCAGTTTGGGCAGCTTCTACGAGCAGTACTTC.

The chain is built from TRBV29-1 and TRBJ2-3; D is uncertain. Germline CDR1 is SQVTM and CDR2 is ANQGSEA. Between the trimmed V and J ends, which lost 7 bases and 6 bases, there was a span of 20 bases. This CDR3 contains 14 residues. CDR3 in DNA: TGCAGCGCTCGGGCCCTCTCCCACCAGGATACGCAGTATTTT. This translates into CSARALSHQDTQYF.

This clonotype was seen more than once but under ten times. The chain joins TRBV5-6 to TRBJ2-5; 8 nucleotides align to TRBD1. Looked up from germline, CDR1 is SGHDT and CDR2 is YYEEEE. CDR3 length: 16 residues. V was clipped by 0 bases and J by 4 bases; unmatched bases: 8. The chain's CDR3 is CASSLVAGGKGETQYF. CDR3 coding DNA: TGTGCCAGCAGCTTGGTGGCAGGGGGCAAAGGAGAGACCCAGTACTTC.

Concerning this clonotype: An end of the junction differs from the germline gene, which may be a read error. The rearrangement uses TRBV29-1 and TRBJ2-6, with a possible D match to TRBD1 (5 bases). The CDR3 runs 13 residues. The germline gives CDR1 SQVTM, CDR2 ANQGSEA. This chain's CDR3 is CSVAYSGAHVLTF. As DNA, the CDR3 is TGCAGCGTTGCGTACTCTGGGGCCCACGTCCTGACTTTC.

The chain employs TRBV6-5 and TRBJ1-2; a possible D gene is TRBD1 (5 bases). The CDR3 extends over 14 amino acids. Trimming took 4 bases from V and 5 from J, leaving 14 bases between them. Looked up from germline, CDR1 is MNHEY and CDR2 is SVGAGI. The CDR3 sequence: CASSSQAGGYGYTF. In DNA, the CDR3 is TGTGCCAGCAGTTCCCAGGCGGGGGGGTATGGCTACACCTTC.

This clonotype was counted only a few times. The rearrangement uses TRBV5-1 and TRBJ2-1, with a possible D match to TRBD1 (5 bases). Per the germline V gene, CDR1 is SGHRS and CDR2 is YFSETQ. The CDR3 covers 15 residues. V dropped 4 bases and J dropped 3 bases, with 14 bases sitting between them. The CDR3 nucleotides are TGCGCCAGCAGCATCCGCCCAGACAGCTACAATGAGCAGTTCTTC. Protein sequence: CASSIRPDSYNEQFF.

The V call is TRBV5-1, the J call TRBJ1-2; D remains ambiguous. Germline-derived CDR1 and CDR2 are SGHRS and YFSETQ. CDR3 length equals 12 residues. V shed 7 bases and J shed 7 bases, with 14 bases lying between them. CDR3 amino acids: CASHSPPSGYTF. CDR3 sequence (DNA): TGCGCCAGCCATTCCCCTCCTTCTGGCTACACCTTC.

As concerns this clonotype: The junction departs from the called germline gene at one end, perhaps through a read error. V gene TRBV7-9 combines with J gene TRBJ1-4; D uncertain. The V gene's germline CDR1 is SEHNR and CDR2 FQNEAQ (reference sequence). The CDR3 runs 13 residues. The CDR3 DNA reads as TGTGCCAGCAGCTTAGCGACCACTGGGAAACCGTTTTTT. Translated, it gives CASSLATTGKPFF. Full variable domain (rest looked up from reference TRBV7-9 and TRBJ1-4): DTGVSQNPRHKITKRGQNVTFRCDPISEHNRLYWYRQTLGQGPEFLTYFQNEAQLEKSRLLSDRFSAERPKGSFSTLEIQRTEQGDSAMYLCASSLATTGKPFFGSGTQLSVL.

This clonotype was picked up a small number of times. The genes are TRBV4-3 and TRBJ2-7, with 9 nucleotides matching TRBD2. Germline V lookup: CDR1 LGHNA, CDR2 YSLEER. Trimming removed 4 bases from V and 2 bases from J; junction bases left unmatched: 15. The CDR3 runs to 18 residues. Here the CDR3 reads CASSPKIRIAGVPYEQYF. The CDR3, as DNA: TGCGCCAGCAGCCCCAAGATTCGGATAGCGGGAGTCCCCTACGAGCAGTACTTC.

This clonotype has only a few counts. V is TRBV12-3 or TRBV12-4 and J is TRBJ2-3; 7 positions agree with TRBD1. CDR3 length: 14 amino acids. V lost 4 bases and J lost 6; bases outside the gene matches: 7. DNA of the CDR3: TGTGCCAGCAGTTCCGGGACAGCCCCGGATACGCAGTATTTT. This gives the protein CASSSGTAPDTQYF.

The sample holds a few counts of this clonotype. V gene TRBV20-1 combines with J gene TRBJ2-3; D remains unclear. This CDR3 comprises 11 residues. Trimming stripped 4 bases from V and 5 bases from J, with 7 bases between. In germline, CDR1 is DFQATT, CDR2 SNEGSKA (reference sequence). The CDR3 DNA reads as TGCAGTGCTAAATGGTTAGATACGCAGTATTTT. Protein: CSAKWLDTQYF.

This clonotype was counted a few times. The gene calls are TRBV7-7 and TRBJ2-1; D gene unclear. The CDR3 covers 14 residues. The V and J ends lost 5 bases and 5 bases respectively, with 13 bases between them. Germline V gene sequence: CDR1 SSHAT, CDR2 FNYEAQ (reference sequence). For the CDR3, the DNA is TGTGCCAGCAGCCCGACCCCTACTAACAATGAGCAGTTCTTC. Translated: CASSPTPTNNEQFF.

The table lists this clonotype with many counts. This chain connects TRBV20-1 to TRBJ1-1, with D possibly matching TRBD1 (5 bases). CDR3 length: 13 residues. V was shortened by 4 bases and J by 4 bases, with 13 bases between the two germline ends. Germline CDR1 is DFQATT and CDR2 is SNEGSKA (reference sequence). CDR3 in DNA: TGCAGTGCTAAGGCCGCCGGGGGCACTGAAGCTTTCTTT. It encodes CSAKAAGGTEAFF.

The rearrangement joins TRBV27 to TRBJ2-1; no reliable D call. V lost 5 bases, J lost 8 bases, and 13 bases lay in between. In germline, CDR1 is MNHEY, CDR2 SMNVEV (reference sequence). This CDR3 is built from 13 residues. The CDR3 spells CASSPSLAHEQFF. CDR3 sequence (DNA): TGTGCCAGCAGTCCTAGTCTTGCCCATGAGCAGTTCTTC.

The chain is built from TRBV20-1 and TRBJ1-1; D may be TRBD1 (6 bases). Trimming removed 6 bases at V and 0 bases at J, with 11 bases between. Germline V gives CDR1 DFQATT, CDR2 SNEGSKA (reference sequence). The CDR3 extends over 13 amino acids. CDR3 protein: CSAGGPMNTEAFF. CDR3 nucleotide sequence: TGCAGTGCAGGGGGACCGATGAACACTGAAGCTTTCTTT.

The V and J genes are TRBV4-1 and TRBJ1-1; D is unclear. The CDR3 is 15 amino acids. Per the germline V gene, CDR1 is MGHRA and CDR2 is YSYEKL. Trimming took 0 bases from V and 4 from J, leaving 12 bases between them. The CDR3 DNA sequence: TGCGCCAGCAGCCAAGACGTCCAGTCGTCCACTGAAGCTTTCTTT. Its translation is CASSQDVQSSTEAFF.

The rearrangement joins TRBV6-2 or TRBV6-3 to TRBJ2-7, with D uncertain. The CDR3 length is 16 residues. V gave up 5 bases and J gave up 2 bases, with 19 bases separating them. Germline V gene data show CDR1 as MNHEY and CDR2 as SVGEGT. The CDR3 is CASSLMIQLDAYEQYF. The CDR3 nucleotides are TGTGCCAGCAGTCTAATGATACAGCTTGACGCCTACGAGCAGTACTTC.